This T cell receptor beta chain comes out of a study of CD8 T cells in ankylosing spondylitis. It was by quantitative 5'-RACE with molecular barcodes that TCR beta libraries were made. One entry per CDR3 protein, called by TCRdb with MiXCR from the 5' RACE reads. Here the sample spans 200,000 to 300,000 distinct CDR3 sequences, 9.5% to 12% being singletons. In germline, CDR1 is SGHRS, CDR2 YFSETQ. The CDR3 covers 15 residues. V was pared by 3 bases and J by 0 bases, with 4 bases of the junction left unmatched. Turning to this clonotype: Its antigen is undetermined.

Findings of the study overall: Clones linked to disease, bearing a CD8+ phenotype, were relatively rare in peripheral blood. In synovial fluid and blood from reactive arthritis, some motif variants were previously reported. Reportedly, significant enrichment of disease-linked clones occurred in matched ankylosing spondylitis synovial fluid.

The clonotype comes from a male donor with ankylosing spondylitis or in good health (not recorded which). The specimen was blood, either unsorted or a sorted T cell fraction (not recorded which). The chain links TRBV5-1 to TRBJ2-7; 9 nucleotides agree with TRBD1. The CDR3 protein is CASSSPGQGSYEQYF. The DNA for the CDR3 is TGCGCCAGCAGCTCTCCGGGACAGGGCTCCTACGAGCAGTACTTC.